The rows below give T cell receptor beta chains drawn from one sample of a study of blood T cell repertoires in COVID-19. Assay: immunoSEQ multiplex PCR; the TCRdb copy retains only in-frame clones and omits some. The sample records 140,000 or so clones, around 87% being singletons. The sequenced material came from peripheral blood. Receptors were obtained from a man aged 50 to 60 who had recovered from COVID-19. Both conserved end residues are part of each CDR3. A D gene is named only where the DNA matches it firmly. Expanded clones get a size class; other rows say once, few or many, or leave the size out.

CDR3nt | CDR3aa | abundance | j_gene | v_gene | d_gene
TGTGCCATCGCAGGCGGGACGCACAATGAGCAGTTCTTC | CAIAGGTHNEQFF | - | TRBJ2-1 | TRBV10-3 | -
TGTGCCAGCAGCGTAGAATGGGGGCATATCAATGAGCAGTTCTTC | CASSVEWGHINEQFF | - | TRBJ2-1 | TRBV9 | -
TGTGCCATCGCCAAGTCGGGGGACCCCACAGATACGCAGTATTTT | CAIAKSGDPTDTQYF | few | TRBJ2-3 | TRBV10-3 | -
TGCGCCAGCAGCTTGGCTGCCAGGGGGGATAATTCACCCCTCCACTTT | CASSLAARGDNSPLHF | few | TRBJ1-6 | TRBV5-1 | TRBD1
TGTGCCACGAGGACCGGGACAGGGGGCTTCGACGAGCAGTACTTC | CATRTGTGGFDEQYF | - | TRBJ2-7 | TRBV6-5 | TRBD1
TGTGCCAGCACCGTCCAAGGGGGGGATGCCTATGGCTACACCTTC | CASTVQGGDAYGYTF | once | TRBJ1-2 | TRBV5-4 | -
TGCGCCAGCACAGACAGGGATGAGCAGTACTTC | CASTDRDEQYF | few | TRBJ2-7 | TRBV5-1 | TRBD1
TGTGCCAGCAGCCAAGATCCTAGCGGGGCCTCCGGGCAGTACTTC | CASSQDPSGASGQYF | - | TRBJ2-7 | TRBV4-2 | TRBD2
TGTGCCAGCAGCGTTCAACTAGCGGGGGGCATTAACACAGATACGCAGTATTTT | CASSVQLAGGINTDTQYF | - | TRBJ2-3 | TRBV7-9 | TRBD2
TGCGCCAGCAGCCAAGGCCACAGGAGTTTCACAGATACGCAGTATTTT | CASSQGHRSFTDTQYF | - | TRBJ2-3 | TRBV4-1 | -
TGTGCCAGCAGTCTTACAGGGGGCGGTTTAAATGAGCAGTTCTTC | CASSLTGGGLNEQFF | - | TRBJ2-1 | TRBV2 | TRBD1
TGCGCCAGCAGAGATTCGGGACAGGGGCCCTACGAGCAGTACTTC | CASRDSGQGPYEQYF | - | TRBJ2-7 | TRBV10-1 | TRBD1
TGTGCCAGCAGCCACGCCGGGACAGTGAATGAAAAACTGTTTTTT | CASSHAGTVNEKLFF | once | TRBJ1-4 | TRBV3-1/TRBV3-2 | TRBD1
TGTGCCAGCAATTCAGGGGGCAGACCCCTCCACTTT | CASNSGGRPLHF | - | TRBJ1-6 | TRBV6-6 | TRBD1